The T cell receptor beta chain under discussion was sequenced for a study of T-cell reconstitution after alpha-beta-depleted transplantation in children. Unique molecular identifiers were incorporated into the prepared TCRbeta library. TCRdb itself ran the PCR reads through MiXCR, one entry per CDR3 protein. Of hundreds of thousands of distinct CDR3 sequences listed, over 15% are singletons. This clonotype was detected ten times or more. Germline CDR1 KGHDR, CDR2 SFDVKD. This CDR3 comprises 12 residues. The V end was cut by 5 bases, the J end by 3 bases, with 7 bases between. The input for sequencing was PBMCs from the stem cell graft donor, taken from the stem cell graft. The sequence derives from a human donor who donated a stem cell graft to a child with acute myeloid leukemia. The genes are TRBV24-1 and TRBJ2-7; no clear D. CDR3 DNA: TGTGCCACCAGTGTCGCAGGCTACGAGCAGTACTTC. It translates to CATSVAGYEQYF.